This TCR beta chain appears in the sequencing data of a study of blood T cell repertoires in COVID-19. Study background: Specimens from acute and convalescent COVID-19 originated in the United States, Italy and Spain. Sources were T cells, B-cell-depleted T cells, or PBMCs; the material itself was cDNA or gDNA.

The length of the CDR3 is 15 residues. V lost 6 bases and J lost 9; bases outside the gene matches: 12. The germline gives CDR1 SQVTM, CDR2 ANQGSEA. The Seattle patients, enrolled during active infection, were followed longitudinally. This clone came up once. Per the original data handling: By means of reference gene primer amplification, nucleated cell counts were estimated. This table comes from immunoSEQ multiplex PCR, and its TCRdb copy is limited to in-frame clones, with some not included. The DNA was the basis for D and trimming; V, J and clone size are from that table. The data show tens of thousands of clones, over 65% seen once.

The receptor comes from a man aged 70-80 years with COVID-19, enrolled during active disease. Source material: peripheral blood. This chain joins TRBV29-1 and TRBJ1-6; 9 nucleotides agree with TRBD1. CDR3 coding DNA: TGCAGCGTATCCACAGGGGGCGGCCTAGGTTCACCCCTCCACTTT. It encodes CSVSTGGGLGSPLHF.